Below, one T cell receptor beta chain is given with its context. This clone occurred a few times. The target of this receptor is not known. No per-base quality is available; no much larger clone lies one base away. The entry originates in a study of beta chain features in type 1 diabetes (dated by TCRdb to the late 2010s). The study in broad terms: Mean age, gender distribution, total cell number and subset yield did not differ between patients and healthy donors. In the study, recently diagnosed type 1 diabetes patients and matched healthy donors were compared on the TCRB repertoires of their sorted circulating CD4+ T cell subsets. A total of some 100,000,000 sorted cells were examined across all samples, and a strong correlation was observed between cell number per subset and RNA yield. Regulatory and stem cell-like memory subsets were isolated from only 8 patients and roughly 8 healthy donors, whereas naive and central memory subsets came from all 30 or so donors. What the work shows at the level of the full study, not this receptor alone: Patients with type 1 diabetes made fewer insertions and deleted more nucleotides at VDJ recombination sites, implying thymic rearrangement abnormalities. In all four CD4+ subsets, TCRB CDR3 length was moderately but significantly shorter in type 1 diabetes patients. Because the HLA sub-analyses included only small numbers of individuals, any influence of HLA type on TCRB rearrangement was left unresolved. Shorter templates might be favored by PCR, yet because patient and control samples were amplified and corrected together, any such skew would affect both groups equally. Because cDNA was sequenced instead of genomic DNA, highly expressing activated cells could be over-represented, though the groups showed no difference in activation or CD3 levels. Naive, central memory and regulatory TCRB repertoires appeared to be more alike among patients than among healthy donors.

The entire isolated RNA was reverse transcribed using the High Capacity cDNA Reverse Transcription Kit, and thus expressed TCRB transcripts were sequenced. Naive, central memory and regulatory T cell samples underwent deep immunoSEQ sequencing, averaging around 4 million total reads per sample. After sorted cells were lysed in RLT buffer, RNA was extracted with DNase-treated RNeasy Micro or Mini kits, with the choice depending on cell number. To prevent cross-contamination, every cell subset was processed on its own, while patient and healthy donor samples were processed together. Using the immunoSEQ multiplex PCR, TCRB sequences were amplified from cDNA into 87-bp fragments spanning the CDR3 region. The amplicons were sequenced using the Illumina HiSeq platform. The original methods were these. PCR bias was computationally corrected using synthetic template baselines, reads within Hamming distance 2 were collapsed, and singletons that could not be merged were discarded. Reads were aligned against IMGT so that V, D and J genes, CDR3 length and insertions or deletions at six rearrangement sites could be assigned. Within each subset, clonotype counts were normalized to sorted cell number, after which true diversity and Gini coefficients were computed with the tcR R package. The overlap coefficient, calculated on TCRB nucleotide sequences, was used to measure repertoire sharing. Out-of-frame TCRB sequences from naive cells were analyzed to stand in for the pre-selection repertoire. The table comes from immuneACCESS by way of TCRdb, which keeps in-frame sequences with V and J called. Part of the clones is missing from these tables; in studies checked, under half for an unresolved V gene and the rest for unknown reasons. From that table come the V and J calls and clone size; the DNA was used to work out D and trimming. This sample lists approximately 200,000 clones; about 9.3% were detected once. Of the sample, 0.034% falls within the top ten clones.

The CDR3 goes from the cysteine to the phenylalanine over 13 residues. This entry keeps only the CDR3 DNA: 39 bases, framed from base 1. Trimming removed 5 bases from V and 4 bases from J; the gene matches leave 6 bases unexplained. Per the germline V gene, SQVTM is the CDR1 and ANQGSEA is the CDR2. A single peripheral blood draw of about 116 mL on average was collected from each donor into heparinised tubes. Using a panel that included CD45RO, CCR7, CD25, CD127, CD95 and CD27, naive, central memory, regulatory and stem cell-like memory CD4+ T cells were sorted on a BD FACSAria II. All sorted populations exceeded 95% purity. Right away, PBMCs were isolated by Lymphoprep density gradient centrifugation and were stained directly, with no culture step. Samples were stained and sorted in pairs, with one healthy donor and one patient per experiment, so that batch effects were minimized.

The receptor's source is a woman in her late teens or twenties in good health. Rearrangement joined TRBV29-1 to TRBJ2-7, with 9 bases matching TRBD1. The material sequenced was naive CD4+ T cells from blood. The label giving this sample's cell subset or site can be read as: true naive CD4+ T cells. The sequenced DNA: TGCAGCGTTAAGACAGGGGGGATTTACGAGCAGTACTTC. This yields the protein CSVKTGGIYEQYF.